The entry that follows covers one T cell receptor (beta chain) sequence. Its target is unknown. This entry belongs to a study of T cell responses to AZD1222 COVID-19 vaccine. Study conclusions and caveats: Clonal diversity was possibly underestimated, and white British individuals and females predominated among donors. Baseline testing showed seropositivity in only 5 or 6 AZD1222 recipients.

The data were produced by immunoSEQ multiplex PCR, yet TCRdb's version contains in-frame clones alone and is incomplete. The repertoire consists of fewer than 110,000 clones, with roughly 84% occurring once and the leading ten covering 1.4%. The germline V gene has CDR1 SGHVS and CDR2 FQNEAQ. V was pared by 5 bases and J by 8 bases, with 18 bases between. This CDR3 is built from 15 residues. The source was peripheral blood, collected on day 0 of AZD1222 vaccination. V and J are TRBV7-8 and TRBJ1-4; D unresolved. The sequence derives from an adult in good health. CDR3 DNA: TGTGCCAGCAGCCCAGGAACCATACGCGAGGAAAAACTGTTTTTT. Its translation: CASSPGTIREEKLFF.